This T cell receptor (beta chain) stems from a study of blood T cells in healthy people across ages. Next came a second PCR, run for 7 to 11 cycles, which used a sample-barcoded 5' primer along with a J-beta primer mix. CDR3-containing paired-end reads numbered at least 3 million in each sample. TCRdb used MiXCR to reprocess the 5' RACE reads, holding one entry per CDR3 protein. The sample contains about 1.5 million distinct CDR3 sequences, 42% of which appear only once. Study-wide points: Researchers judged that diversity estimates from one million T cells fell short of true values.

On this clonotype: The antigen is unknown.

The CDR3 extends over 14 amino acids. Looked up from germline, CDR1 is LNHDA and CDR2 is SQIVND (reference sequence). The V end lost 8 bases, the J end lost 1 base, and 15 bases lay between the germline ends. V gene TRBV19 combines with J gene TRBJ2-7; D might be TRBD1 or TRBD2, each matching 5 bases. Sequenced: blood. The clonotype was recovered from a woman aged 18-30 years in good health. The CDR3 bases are TGTGCCAGTCGCCGGGACGCAGCATCCTACGAGCAGTACTTC. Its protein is CASRRDAASYEQYF.